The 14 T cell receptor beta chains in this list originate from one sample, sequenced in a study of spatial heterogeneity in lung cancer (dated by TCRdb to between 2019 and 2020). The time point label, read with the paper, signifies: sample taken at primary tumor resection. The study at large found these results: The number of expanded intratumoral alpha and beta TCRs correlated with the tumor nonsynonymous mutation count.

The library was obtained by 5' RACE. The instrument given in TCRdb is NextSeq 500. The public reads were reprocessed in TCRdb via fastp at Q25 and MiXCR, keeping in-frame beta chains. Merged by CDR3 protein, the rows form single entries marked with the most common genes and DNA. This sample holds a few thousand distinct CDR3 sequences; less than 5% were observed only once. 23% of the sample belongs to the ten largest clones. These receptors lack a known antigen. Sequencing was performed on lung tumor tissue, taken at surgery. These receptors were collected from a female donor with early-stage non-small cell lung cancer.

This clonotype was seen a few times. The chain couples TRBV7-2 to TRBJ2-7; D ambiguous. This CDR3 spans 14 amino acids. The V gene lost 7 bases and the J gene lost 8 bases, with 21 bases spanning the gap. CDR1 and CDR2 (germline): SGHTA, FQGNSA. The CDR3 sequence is CASTGPSGSAQQYF. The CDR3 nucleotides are TGTGCCAGCACCGGGCCCTCCGGTTCTGCCCAGCAGTACTTC.

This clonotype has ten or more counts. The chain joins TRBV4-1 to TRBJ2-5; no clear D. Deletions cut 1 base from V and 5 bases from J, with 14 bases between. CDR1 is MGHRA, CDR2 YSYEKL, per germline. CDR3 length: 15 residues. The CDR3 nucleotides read TGCGCCAGCAGCCAAGGTCGTGGGTTGTGGGAGACCCAGTACTTC. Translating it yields CASSQGRGLWETQYF.

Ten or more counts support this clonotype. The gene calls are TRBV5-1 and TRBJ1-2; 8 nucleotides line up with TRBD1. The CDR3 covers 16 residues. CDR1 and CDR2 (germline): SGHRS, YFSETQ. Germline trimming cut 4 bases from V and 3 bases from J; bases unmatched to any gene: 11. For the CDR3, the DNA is TGCGCCAGCAGCGCCGACAGGGGAGTTTGGGACTATGGCTACACCTTC. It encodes CASSADRGVWDYGYTF.

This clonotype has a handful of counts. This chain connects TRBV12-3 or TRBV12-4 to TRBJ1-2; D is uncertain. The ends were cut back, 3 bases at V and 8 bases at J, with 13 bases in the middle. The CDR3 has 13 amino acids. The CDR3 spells CASSFQTTRGYTF. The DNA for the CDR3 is TGTGCCAGCAGTTTTCAGACCACGCGCGGCTACACCTTC.

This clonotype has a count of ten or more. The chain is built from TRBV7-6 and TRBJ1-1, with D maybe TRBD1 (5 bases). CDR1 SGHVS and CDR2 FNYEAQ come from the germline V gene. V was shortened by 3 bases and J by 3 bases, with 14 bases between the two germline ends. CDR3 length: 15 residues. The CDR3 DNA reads TGTGCCAGCAGCTTGGACTCAGGGTTGTACACTGAAGCTTTCTTT. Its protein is CASSLDSGLYTEAFF. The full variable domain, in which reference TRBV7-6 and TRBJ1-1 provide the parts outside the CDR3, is GAGVSQSPRYKVTKRGQDVALRCDPISGHVSLYWYRQALGQGPEFLTYFNYEAQQDKSGLPNDRFSAERPEGSISTLTIQRTEQRDSAMYRCASSLDSGLYTEAFFGQGTRLTVV.

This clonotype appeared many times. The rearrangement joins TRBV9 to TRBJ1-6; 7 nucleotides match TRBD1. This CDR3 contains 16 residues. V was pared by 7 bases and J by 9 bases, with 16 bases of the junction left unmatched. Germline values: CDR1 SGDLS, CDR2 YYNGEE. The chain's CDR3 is CASSDIRQGSSSPLHF. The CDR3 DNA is TGTGCCAGCTCAGATATCCGACAGGGCTCTAGTTCACCCCTCCACTTT.

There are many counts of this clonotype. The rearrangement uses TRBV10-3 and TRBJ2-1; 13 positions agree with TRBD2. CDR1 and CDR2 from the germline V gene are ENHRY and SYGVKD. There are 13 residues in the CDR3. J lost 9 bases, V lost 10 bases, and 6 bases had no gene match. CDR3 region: CANGLAGASEQFF. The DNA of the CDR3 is TGTGCCAACGGACTAGCGGGAGCAAGTGAGCAGTTCTTC.

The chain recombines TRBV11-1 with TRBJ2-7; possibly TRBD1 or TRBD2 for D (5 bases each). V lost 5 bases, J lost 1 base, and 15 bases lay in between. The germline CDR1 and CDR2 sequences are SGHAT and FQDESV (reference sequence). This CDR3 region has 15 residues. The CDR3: CASSRRGERSYEQYF. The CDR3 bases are TGTGCCAGCAGCAGACGGGGCGAGAGGTCCTACGAGCAGTACTTC.

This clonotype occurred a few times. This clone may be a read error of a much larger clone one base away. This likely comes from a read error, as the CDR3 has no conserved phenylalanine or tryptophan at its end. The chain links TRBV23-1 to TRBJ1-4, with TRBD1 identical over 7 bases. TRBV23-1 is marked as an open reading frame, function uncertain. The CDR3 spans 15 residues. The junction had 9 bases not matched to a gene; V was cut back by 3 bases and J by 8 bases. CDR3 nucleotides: TGCGCCAGCAGTCACCAGAGACAGGGCGGGGAAAAACTGTTTTTG. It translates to CASSHQRQGGEKLFL.

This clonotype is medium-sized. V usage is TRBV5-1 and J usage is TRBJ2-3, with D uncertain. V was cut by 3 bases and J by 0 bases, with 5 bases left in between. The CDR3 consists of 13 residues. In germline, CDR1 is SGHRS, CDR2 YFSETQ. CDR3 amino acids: CASSSTSTDTQYF. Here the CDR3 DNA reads TGCGCCAGCAGCTCCACTAGCACAGATACGCAGTATTTT. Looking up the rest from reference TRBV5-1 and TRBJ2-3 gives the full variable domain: KAGVTQTPRYLIKTRGQQVTLSCSPISGHRSVSWYQQTPGQGLQFLFEYFSETQRNKGNFPGRFSGRQFSNSRSEMNVSTLELGDSALYLCASSSTSTDTQYFGPGTRLTVL.

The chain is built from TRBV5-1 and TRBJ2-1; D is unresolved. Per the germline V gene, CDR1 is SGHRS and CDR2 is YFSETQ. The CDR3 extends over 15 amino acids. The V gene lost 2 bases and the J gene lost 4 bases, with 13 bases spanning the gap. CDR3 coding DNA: TGCGCCAGCAGCTTAAGCTGGGGTGGGTACAATGAGCAGTTCTTC. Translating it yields CASSLSWGGYNEQFF.

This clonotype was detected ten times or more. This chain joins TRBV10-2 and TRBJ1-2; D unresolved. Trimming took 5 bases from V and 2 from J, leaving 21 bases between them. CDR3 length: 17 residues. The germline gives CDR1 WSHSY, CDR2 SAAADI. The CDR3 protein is CASSSGRFTHGNYGYTF. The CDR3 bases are TGCGCCAGCAGTTCCGGGCGGTTCACTCACGGAAACTATGGCTACACCTTC.

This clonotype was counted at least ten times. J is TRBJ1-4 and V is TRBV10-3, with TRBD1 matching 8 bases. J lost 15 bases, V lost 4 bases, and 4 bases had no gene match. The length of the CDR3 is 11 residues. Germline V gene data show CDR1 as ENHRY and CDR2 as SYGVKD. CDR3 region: CAISAGGEVFF. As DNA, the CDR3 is TGTGCCATCAGTGCAGGGGGCGAGGTGTTTTTT.

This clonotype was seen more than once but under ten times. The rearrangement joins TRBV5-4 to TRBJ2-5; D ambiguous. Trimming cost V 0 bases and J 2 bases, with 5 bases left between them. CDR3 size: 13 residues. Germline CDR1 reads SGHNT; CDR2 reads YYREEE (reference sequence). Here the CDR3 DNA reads TGTGCCAGCAGCTTGGAACAGCAAGAGACCCAGTACTTC. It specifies CASSLEQQETQYF.